This TCR beta chain originates from a study of identifying expanded T cells in peripheral blood. This clone turned up a few times. Trimming took 2 bases from V and 4 from J, leaving 14 bases between them. CDR3 length: 15 amino acids. Germline V gives CDR1 SGHDN, CDR2 FVKESK. Data came from immunoSEQ multiplex PCR; TCRdb stores just in-frame clones and leaves some out. Here the sample spans some 95,000 clones, around 90% being singletons. Sequenced material: blood. The chain couples TRBV14 to TRBJ1-2; no clear D gene. The sequence derives from a person between 18 and 75 years old in good health. Here the CDR3 DNA reads TGTGCCAGCAGCCAAACCCGTGAAGGGATCTATGGCTACACCTTC. It codes for CASSQTREGIYGYTF.